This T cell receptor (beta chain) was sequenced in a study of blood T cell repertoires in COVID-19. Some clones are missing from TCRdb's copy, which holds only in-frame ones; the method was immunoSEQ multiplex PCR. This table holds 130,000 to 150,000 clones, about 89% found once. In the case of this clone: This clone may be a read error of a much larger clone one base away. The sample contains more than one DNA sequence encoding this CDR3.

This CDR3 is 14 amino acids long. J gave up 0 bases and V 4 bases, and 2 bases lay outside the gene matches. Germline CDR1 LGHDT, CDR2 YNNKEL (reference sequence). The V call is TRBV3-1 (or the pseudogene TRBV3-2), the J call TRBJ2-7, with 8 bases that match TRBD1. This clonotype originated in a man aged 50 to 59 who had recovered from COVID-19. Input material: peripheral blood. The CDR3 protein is CASSRTGSSYEQYF. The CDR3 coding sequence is TGTGCCAGCAGCCGGACAGGGAGCTCCTACGAGCAGTACTTC.